This T cell receptor (beta chain) derives from a study of T cells in Graves' hyperthyroidism and ophthalmopathy. Study-level findings and limits: Before onset, by a median of approximately 5.9 months, the model predicted ophthalmopathy. Most expanded thyroid clonotypes above 0.001 also appeared in blood.

The PBMCs were sourced from fresh peripheral blood (about 10 ml). This CDR3 is 18 amino acids long. V lost 8 bases to trimming and J lost 0 bases; unmatched junction nucleotides: 11. Germline V gene sequence: CDR1 MGHDK, CDR2 SYGVNS. In this sample, this clonotype turned up many times. The antigen is unknown. RNA transcripts provided the source from which TCR beta CDR3 regions were amplified. An initial round of RT-PCR targeting the TCR CDR3 relied on the HTBI primer set. TCRdb independently ran MiXCR on the multiplex PCR reads; one entry per CDR3 protein. The table includes fewer than 650,000 distinct CDR3 sequences, 11% to 15% detected once.

The clonotype was recovered from a woman between 25 and 40 years old with Graves' hyperthyroidism that later progressed to Graves' ophthalmopathy. The source material was blood. The chain has TRBV25-1 and TRBJ1-3; TRBD1 agrees at 12 bases. CDR3 DNA sequence: TGTGCCAGCTCACCGGGACAGGGGGCTATACACTCTGGAAACACCATATATTTT. This sequence encodes CASSPGQGAIHSGNTIYF.